A single sample is the source of the 20 T cell receptor beta chains below, sequenced in a study of shared clonotypes between healthy human individuals (dated by TCRdb to 2019 to 2021). The library was made by the immunoSEQ multiplex PCR assay. Entries here come from immuneACCESS through TCRdb and include only in-frame sequences with V and J called. Some clones fail to appear in such tables; in the studies checked, an unresolved V gene covers under half of the shortfall, and the cause of the remainder is unknown. The sample table contains about 2.3 million clones; only one count was recorded for approximately 95% of them. The ten largest clonotypes hold 0.35% to 0.45% of the sample. Sequences were obtained from naive CD4+ T cells from PBMCs. According to the study, the label for this sample's cell subset or site signals: CD45RA+ positively selected. The receptors derive from a man between 18 and 29 years old in good health. Some clones in this sample may be carry-over from other donors' samples.

This clone turned up a few times. The rearrangement joins TRBV9 to TRBJ2-2; possible D gene TRBD2, 6 bases. Germline V gene data show CDR1 as SGDLS and CDR2 as YYNGEE. V shed 3 bases and J shed 6 bases, with 12 bases lying between them. The CDR3 is 14 amino acids. As DNA, the CDR3 is TGTGCCAGCAGCGGGAGTTGGGAGGCCGGGGAGCTGTTTTTT. This encodes CASSGSWEAGELFF.

The V gene is TRBV7-2, the J gene TRBJ1-1; no definite D call. Per germline, CDR1 SGHTA and CDR2 FQGNSA. V was clipped by 3 bases and J by 2 bases, with 10 bases between them. The CDR3 contains 14 residues. CDR3 residues: CASSFPRANTEAFF. The CDR3 coding sequence is TGTGCCAGCAGCTTCCCACGGGCTAACACTGAAGCTTTCTTT.

The chain links TRBV28 to TRBJ2-1; the D is unclear. In germline, CDR1 is MDHEN, CDR2 SYDVKM. Trimming pared 3 bases from V and 6 bases from J, leaving 6 bases between. The CDR3 extends over 12 amino acids. CDR3 in DNA: TGTGCCAGCAGTTTTAATCTCAATGAGCAGTTCTTC. Amino acid sequence: CASSFNLNEQFF.

The CDR3 here is CASSLGGTNSYEQYF. The CDR3 DNA reads TGTGCCAGCAGCTTAGGTGGGACAAACTCCTACGAGCAGTACTTC. The chain joins TRBV7-2 to TRBJ2-7; D may be TRBD1 (6 bases). This CDR3 region has 15 residues. CDR1 and CDR2 from the germline V gene are SGHTA and FQGNSA. Trimming removed 1 base from V and 0 bases from J, with 10 bases in between. Full variable domain (outside the CDR3, taken from reference TRBV7-2 and TRBJ2-7): GAGVSQSPSNKVTEKGKDVELRCDPISGHTALYWYRQSLGQGLEFLIYFQGNSAPDKSGLPSDRFSAERTGGSVSTLTIQRTQQEDSAVYLCASSLGGTNSYEQYFGPGTRLTVT.

As to this clone: This sample also contains other DNA sequences that code for the same CDR3. The chain uses TRBV2 and TRBJ1-1; no definite D call. Trimming removed 4 bases from V and 0 bases from J, with 6 bases in between. Per the germline V gene, CDR1 is SNHLY and CDR2 is FYNNEI. The CDR3 is made up of 13 amino acids. The CDR3 is CASSVWVNTEAFF. In nucleotides, the CDR3 is TGTGCCAGCAGTGTATGGGTGAACACTGAAGCTTTCTTT.

The V and J genes are TRBV27 and TRBJ1-1; D remains unclear. The V end was cut by 4 bases, the J end by 1 base, with 7 bases between. The CDR3 spans 13 residues. The germline V gene has CDR1 MNHEY and CDR2 SMNVEV (reference sequence). The CDR3 here is CASSSLSNTEAFF. The CDR3 DNA is TGTGCCAGCAGTTCCCTTTCGAACACTGAAGCTTTCTTT.

J is TRBJ1-5 and V is TRBV28, with 10 bases matching TRBD1. Looked up from germline, CDR1 is MDHEN and CDR2 is SYDVKM. This CDR3 spans 19 amino acids. Trimming at V came to 4 bases and at J to 6 bases, leaving 18 bases not matched to a gene. The chain's CDR3 is CASSYSLGQGQRVGQPQHF. The CDR3 nucleotides read TGTGCCAGCAGTTACTCCCTGGGACAGGGGCAGAGAGTGGGTCAGCCCCAGCATTTT. Looking up the rest from reference TRBV28 and TRBJ1-5 gives the full variable domain: DVKVTQSSRYLVKRTGEKVFLECVQDMDHENMFWYRQDPGLGLRLIYFSYDVKMKEKGDIPEGYSVSREKKERFSLILESASTNQTSMYLCASSYSLGQGQRVGQPQHFGDGTRLSIL.

The chain has TRBV13 and TRBJ2-5; D uncertain. CDR1 and CDR2 from the germline V gene are PRHDT and FYEKMQ (reference sequence). The CDR3 consists of 11 residues. Trimming took 5 bases from V and 9 from J, leaving 10 bases between them. The CDR3 spells CASSAAGPQYF. DNA of the CDR3: TGTGCCAGCAGCGCGGCAGGACCCCAGTACTTC.

This CDR3 reads CASSSRARQQYF. DNA for the CDR3: TGTGCCAGCAGTTCACGGGCCCGACAGCAGTACTTC. The rearrangement joins TRBV28 to TRBJ2-7; D uncertain. CDR3 length: 12 residues. V gave up 4 bases and J gave up 8 bases, with 12 bases separating them. Germline V CDR1 and CDR2: MDHEN, SYDVKM.

This chain connects TRBV7-3 to TRBJ1-1, with D hard to call. The CDR3 loop spans 13 amino acids. Germline V lookup: CDR1 SGHTA, CDR2 FQGTGA. V was pared by 8 bases and J by 1 base, with 11 bases between. This CDR3 is CASGSGPNTEAFF. CDR3 coding DNA: TGTGCCAGCGGGAGCGGACCGAACACTGAAGCTTTCTTT.

The chain has TRBV18 and TRBJ2-5; TRBD2 aligns across 10 bases. This CDR3 is 15 amino acids long. Germline CDR1 KGHSH, CDR2 LQKENI. Unmatched junction bases numbered 4, after V lost 4 bases and J lost 2 bases. The CDR3 DNA is TGTGCCAGCTCACTATGGACTAGCGGACAAGAGACCCAGTACTTC. It codes for CASSLWTSGQETQYF.

The chain carries TRBV12-2 and TRBJ2-2; the table's D call, TRBD2, has no DNA check behind it. TRBV12-2 is assigned pseudogene status. The CDR3 covers 15 residues. CDR3 nucleotides: TGTGCAAGTCGCTTGGCTAGCGAAAACACCGGGGAGCTGTTTTTT. This gives the protein CASRLASENTGELFF.

This chain uses TRBV7-9 with TRBJ2-2; D is ambiguous. This CDR3 is built from 14 residues. With 3 bases removed from V and 1 base from J, the gap between germline ends came to 6 bases. CDR1 is SEHNR and CDR2 is FQNEAQ in the germline V gene (reference sequence). CDR3 in DNA: TGTGCCAGCAGCTTGACACTGAACACCGGGGAGCTGTTTTTT. Translated, it gives CASSLTLNTGELFF.

This clone was observed a single time. The chain recombines TRBV7-3 with TRBJ1-1, with D possibly matching TRBD1 (6 bases). The CDR3 extends over 12 amino acids. Trimming took 9 bases from V and 1 from J, leaving 9 bases between them. Germline CDR1 and CDR2: SGHTA and FQGTGA. The CDR3 loop is CASQGWNTEAFF. DNA of the CDR3: TGTGCCAGTCAGGGGTGGAACACTGAAGCTTTCTTT.

This chain connects TRBV19 to TRBJ2-3; 7 nucleotides match TRBD1. Trimming cost V 4 bases and J 11 bases; bases outside gene matches: 12. Germline V gene sequence: CDR1 LNHDA, CDR2 SQIVND (reference sequence). The CDR3 is 14 amino acids. The CDR3 sequence is CASSSGTVGLGQYF. As DNA, the CDR3 is TGTGCCAGTAGTAGTGGGACAGTTGGTTTAGGGCAGTATTTT. Combining the CDR3 with reference TRBV19 and TRBJ2-3 gives the whole variable domain DGGITQSPKYLFRKEGQNVTLSCEQNLNHDAMYWYRQDPGQGLRLIYYSQIVNDFQKGDIAEGYSVSREKKESFPLTVTSAQKNPTAFYLCASSSGTVGLGQYFGPGTRLTVL.

This chain uses TRBV2 with TRBJ2-7; D gene unclear. The V end lost 6 bases, the J end lost 2 bases, and 14 bases lay between the germline ends. Germline V gene sequence: CDR1 SNHLY, CDR2 FYNNEI. The CDR3 runs 14 residues. CDR3 protein: CASRTDTKPYEQYF. CDR3 nucleotides: TGTGCCAGCAGGACGGATACAAAGCCCTACGAGCAGTACTTC.

J is TRBJ1-3 and V is TRBV5-1; 7 nucleotides match TRBD1. Germline loops: CDR1 SGHRS, CDR2 YFSETQ. This CDR3 has 15 residues. Trimming at V came to 1 base and at J to 5 bases, leaving 6 bases not matched to a gene. The CDR3, as DNA: TGCGCCAGCAGCTTGAGACAGGGAGGACGAAACACCATATATTTT. The encoded protein is CASSLRQGGRNTIYF. Using reference TRBV5-1 and TRBJ1-3 for the parts outside the CDR3, the full variable domain is KAGVTQTPRYLIKTRGQQVTLSCSPISGHRSVSWYQQTPGQGLQFLFEYFSETQRNKGNFPGRFSGRQFSNSRSEMNVSTLELGDSALYLCASSLRQGGRNTIYFGEGSWLTVV.

For this clone: Other DNA sequences from this sample encode an identical CDR3 as well. This rearrangement joins TRBV15 to TRBJ2-7; TRBD2 is a possible D gene (5 bases). CDR1 and CDR2 (germline): LNHNV, YYDKDF (reference sequence). The CDR3 is made up of 13 amino acids. The germline V and J ends were trimmed by 1 base and 3 bases, with 7 bases remaining between them. The CDR3: CATSRGRDYEQYF. The CDR3 DNA is TGTGCCACCAGCAGAGGACGGGACTACGAGCAGTACTTC.

CDR3 amino acids: CASSYSPRGRTGELFF. Here the CDR3 DNA reads TGTGCCAGCAGTTACTCACCCAGGGGGCGCACCGGGGAGCTGTTTTTT. The chain is built from TRBV6-6 and TRBJ2-2; 8 bases match TRBD1. CDR3 length equals 16 residues. CDR1 and CDR2 (germline): MNHNY, SVGAGI (reference sequence). V shed 0 bases, J shed 4 bases, and the junction held 4 bases outside the gene matches.

V is TRBV6-1 and J is TRBJ1-2; the D gene is possibly TRBD1 (5 bases). The CDR3 has 13 amino acids. V lost 3 bases and J lost 8, with 13 bases in between. Germline loops: CDR1 MNHNS, CDR2 SASEGT. CDR3 bases: TGTGCCAGCAGTGATCCAGGGTTCCGCGGCTACACCTTC. Amino acid sequence: CASSDPGFRGYTF.